This TCR beta chain was sequenced for a study of cytomegalovirus exposure and HLA in healthy donors. Study results and limitations: What a later analysis showed was that several of the most significant clusters appeared linked to common viral pathogens. An analysis was carried out later, and it reportedly showed fewer N-insertions in an Asian-associated ancestry cluster than the approximately 670-donor mean. An analysis done earlier found most TCR beta V segments productive about 87% or about 30% of the time.

Likely unrecorded immune exposures existed in these nominally healthy donors. This clone has a handful of counts. Its specificity is unknown. This CDR3 is built from 12 residues. Between the trimmed V and J ends, which lost 0 bases and 7 bases, there was a span of 6 bases. Germline values: CDR1 LNHNV, CDR2 YYDKDF (reference sequence). 60 Vbeta and 13 Jbeta primers were used in PCR. The repertoire was sequenced with immunoSEQ multiplex PCR; TCRdb's copy has only in-frame clones and lacks some. The sample comprises about 200,000 clones, roughly 13% of which are singletons, and 7.8% rests with the top ten.

The chain uses TRBV15 and TRBJ2-5; D is uncertain. This TCR was recovered from a man in his fifties or sixties in good health and CMV-seropositive. Sequenced sample: PBMCs. The DNA of the CDR3 is TGTGCCACCAGCAGAGATTCGGGGACCCAGTACTTC. Translation: CATSRDSGTQYF.